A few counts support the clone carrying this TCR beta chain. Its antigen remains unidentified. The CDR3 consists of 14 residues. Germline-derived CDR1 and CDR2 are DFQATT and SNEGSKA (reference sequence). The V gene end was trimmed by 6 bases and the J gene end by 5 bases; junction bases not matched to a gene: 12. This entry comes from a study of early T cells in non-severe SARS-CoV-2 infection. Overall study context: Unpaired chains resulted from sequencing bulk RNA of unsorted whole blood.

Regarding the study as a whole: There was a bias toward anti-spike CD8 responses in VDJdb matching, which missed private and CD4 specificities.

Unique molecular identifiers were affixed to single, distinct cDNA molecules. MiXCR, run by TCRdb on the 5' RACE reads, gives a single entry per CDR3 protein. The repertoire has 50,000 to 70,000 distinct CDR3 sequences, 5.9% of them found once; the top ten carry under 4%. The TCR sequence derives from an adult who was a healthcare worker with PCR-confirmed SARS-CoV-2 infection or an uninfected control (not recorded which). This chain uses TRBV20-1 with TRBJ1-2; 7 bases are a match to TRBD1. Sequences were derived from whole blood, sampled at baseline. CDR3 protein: CSASQGGESYGYTF. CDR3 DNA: TGCAGTGCCAGCCAGGGGGGTGAATCGTATGGCTACACCTTC.